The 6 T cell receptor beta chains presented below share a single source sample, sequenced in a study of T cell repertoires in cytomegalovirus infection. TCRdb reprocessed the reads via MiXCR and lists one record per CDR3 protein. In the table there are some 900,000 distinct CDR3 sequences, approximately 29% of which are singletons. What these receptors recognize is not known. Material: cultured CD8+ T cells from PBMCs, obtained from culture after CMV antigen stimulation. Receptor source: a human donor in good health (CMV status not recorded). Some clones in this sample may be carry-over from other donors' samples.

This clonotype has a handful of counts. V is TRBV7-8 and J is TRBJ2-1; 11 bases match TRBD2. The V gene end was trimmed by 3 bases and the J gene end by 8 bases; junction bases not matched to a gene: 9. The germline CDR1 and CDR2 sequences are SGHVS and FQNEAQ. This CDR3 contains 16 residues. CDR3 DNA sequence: TGTGCCAGCAGCTTCTATAGCGGGGGGGCCATCTATGAGCAGTTCTTC. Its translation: CASSFYSGGAIYEQFF.

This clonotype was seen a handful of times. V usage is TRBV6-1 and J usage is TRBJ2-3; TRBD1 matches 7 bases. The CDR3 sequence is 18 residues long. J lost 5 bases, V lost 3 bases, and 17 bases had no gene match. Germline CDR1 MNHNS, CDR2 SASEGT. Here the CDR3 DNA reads TGTGCCAGCAGTGAGCGCAGTTACACCGGGACAGTCATAGATACGCAGTATTTT. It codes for CASSERSYTGTVIDTQYF.

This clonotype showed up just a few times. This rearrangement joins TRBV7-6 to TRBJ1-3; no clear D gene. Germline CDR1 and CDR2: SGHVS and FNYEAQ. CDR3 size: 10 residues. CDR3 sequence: CAEGGNTIYF. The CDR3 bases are TGTGCAGAAGGGGGAAACACCATATATTTT.

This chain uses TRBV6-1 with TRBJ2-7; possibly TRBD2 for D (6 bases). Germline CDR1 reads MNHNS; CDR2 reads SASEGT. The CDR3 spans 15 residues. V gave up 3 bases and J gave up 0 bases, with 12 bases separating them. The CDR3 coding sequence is TGTGCCAGCAGTGAGGGTCGGGGGAGCTCCTACGAGCAGTACTTC. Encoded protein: CASSEGRGSSYEQYF.

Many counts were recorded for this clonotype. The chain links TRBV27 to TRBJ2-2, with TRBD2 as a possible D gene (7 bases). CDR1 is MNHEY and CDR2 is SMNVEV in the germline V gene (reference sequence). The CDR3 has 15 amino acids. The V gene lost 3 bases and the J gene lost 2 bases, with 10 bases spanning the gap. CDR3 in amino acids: CASSLAGANTGELFF. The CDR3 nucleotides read TGTGCCAGCAGTTTGGCGGGGGCCAACACCGGGGAGCTGTTTTTT.

For the CDR3, the DNA is TGTGCCAGCAGCTTATCTAGTTGGGTAGCGAACACCGGGGAGCTGTTTTTT. Translating it yields CASSLSSWVANTGELFF. The chain has TRBV7-8 and TRBJ2-2; no clear D gene. This CDR3 comprises 17 residues. The germline gives CDR1 SGHVS, CDR2 FQNEAQ. Trimming took 2 bases from V and 0 from J, leaving 13 bases between them.